Shown below are 31 T cell receptor beta chains from a single sample sequenced in a study of blood T cell repertoires in COVID-19. The assay was immunoSEQ multiplex PCR, and TCRdb's table has in-frame clones only and misses some. Of over 450,000 clones listed, about 89% are singletons. The sample was peripheral blood. The origin of the receptors is a woman aged 45-59 years with COVID-19, enrolled during active disease.

The chain carries TRBV7-2 and TRBJ1-5, with D uncertain. Germline CDR1 is SGHTA and CDR2 is FQGNSA. The length of the CDR3 is 15 residues. V lost 1 base to trimming and J lost 0 bases, with 7 bases between them. The CDR3 protein is CASSLGRDSNQPQHF. CDR3 DNA: TGTGCCAGCAGCTTAGGGCGGGATAGCAATCAGCCCCAGCATTTT.

This clone was found once. V and J are TRBV3-1 (or the pseudogene TRBV3-2) and TRBJ1-1; D perhaps matches TRBD1 (5 bases). CDR1 and CDR2 from the germline V gene are LGHDT and YNNKEL (reference sequence). This CDR3 is built from 13 residues. V lost 4 bases to trimming and J lost 5 bases, with 11 bases between them. In nucleotides, the CDR3 is TGTGCCAGCAGCCTCGGGGGGGGAACTGAAGCTTTCTTT. This gives the protein CASSLGGGTEAFF.

The rearrangement joins TRBV9 to TRBJ1-2, with D possibly TRBD1 on 5 matching bases. The CDR3 is 17 amino acids. Germline V gene sequence: CDR1 SGDLS, CDR2 YYNGEE. V lost 0 bases and J 10 bases, leaving 25 bases between the germline ends. CDR3 residues: CASSVVERDRLEGDYTF. The CDR3 DNA follows: TGTGCCAGCAGCGTAGTAGAGAGGGACCGTCTGGAGGGAGACTACACCTTC.

The CDR3 here is CASSPDFGDTQYF. The CDR3, as DNA: TGTGCCAGCAGCCCAGACTTTGGGGATACGCAGTATTTT. The chain has TRBV5-4 and TRBJ2-3; no firm D call. With 4 bases removed from V and 6 bases from J, the gap between germline ends came to 12 bases. Germline V gene lookup returns CDR1 SGHNT and CDR2 YYREEE (reference sequence). CDR3 length: 13 residues.

The rearrangement uses TRBV30 and TRBJ2-2; D not certain. Germline V gives CDR1 GTSNPN, CDR2 SVGIG (reference sequence). Deletions cut 8 bases from V and 5 bases from J, with 15 bases between. The CDR3 runs to 13 residues. CDR3 residues: CAETPGPTGELFF. The CDR3, as DNA: TGTGCCGAAACCCCGGGTCCTACCGGGGAGCTGTTTTTT.

This clone was seen a single time. The chain carries TRBV25-1 and TRBJ1-4; D remains ambiguous. The germline V and J ends were trimmed by 2 bases and 0 bases, with 7 bases remaining between them. This CDR3 has 15 amino acids. The germline V gene has CDR1 MGHDK and CDR2 SYGVNS. The CDR3 region has the DNA TGTGCCAGCAGTGAAGGAACAGCAACTAATGAAAAACTGTTTTTT. It specifies CASSEGTATNEKLFF.

This clone was picked up one time. J is TRBJ2-3 and V is TRBV11-2; D may be TRBD2 (6 bases). V dropped 6 bases and J dropped 12 bases, with 16 bases sitting between them. The length of the CDR3 is 12 residues. Per germline, CDR1 SGHAT and CDR2 FQNNGV. As DNA, the CDR3 is TGTGCCAGCAGGGCCGGGACTCCCCACCAGTATTTT. Its translation is CASRAGTPHQYF.

The chain links TRBV30 to TRBJ1-5, with D unclear. Germline lookup yields CDR1 GTSNPN and CDR2 SVGIG (reference sequence). Trimming stripped 0 bases from V and 9 bases from J, with 18 bases between. This CDR3 is built from 15 residues. The CDR3 spells CAWSVGTALIRPQHF. Written as DNA, the CDR3 is TGTGCCTGGAGTGTAGGAACAGCCCTTATTCGGCCCCAGCATTTT.

This clone has a single count. The chain carries TRBV19 and TRBJ1-1; D not certain. There are 14 residues in the CDR3. V was trimmed by 3 bases and J by 6 bases, leaving 14 bases between them. Germline CDR1 and CDR2: LNHDA and SQIVND (reference sequence). The CDR3 DNA reads as TGTGCCAGTAGTATGGAGGCAGGTGGGCCTGAAGCTTTCTTT. Its translation is CASSMEAGGPEAFF.

V gene TRBV19 combines with J gene TRBJ1-4; TRBD1 aligns across 12 bases. V was pared by 6 bases and J by 4 bases, with 6 bases of the junction left unmatched. This CDR3 comprises 16 residues. The germline V gene encodes CDR1 LNHDA and CDR2 SQIVND (reference sequence). CDR3 nucleotides: TGTGCCAGTAGACGGGACAGGGGGCGGGTTAATGAAAAACTGTTTTTT. This gives the protein CASRRDRGRVNEKLFF.

The chain is built from TRBV28 and TRBJ2-3; 9 bases are a match to TRBD1. This CDR3 comprises 16 residues. CDR1 is MDHEN, CDR2 SYDVKM, per germline. V trimming: 3 bases; J trimming: 6 bases; junction bases outside the gene matches: 10. CDR3 amino acids: CASSFARQGVEDTQYF. CDR3 DNA sequence: TGTGCCAGCAGTTTTGCGAGACAGGGGGTAGAGGATACGCAGTATTTT.

As to this clone: Additional DNA sequences in this sample encode the identical CDR3. The V gene is TRBV6-5, the J gene TRBJ1-6; D is possibly TRBD1 (6 bases). The CDR3 extends over 14 amino acids. CDR1 and CDR2 (germline): MNHEY, SVGAGI. V dropped 2 bases and J dropped 6 bases, with 8 bases sitting between them. CDR3 loop: CASSYTGSNSPLHF. CDR3 coding DNA: TGTGCCAGCAGTTACACAGGGTCTAATTCACCCCTCCACTTT.

This clone appeared a single time. This CDR3 is also generated by other DNA sequences in the sample. The rearrangement links TRBV11-2 to TRBJ1-6; possibly TRBD1 for D (6 bases). Trimming cost V 3 bases and J 5 bases, with 8 bases left between them. From germline, CDR1 is SGHAT and CDR2 FQNNGV. CDR3 length: 14 amino acids. DNA of the CDR3: TGTGCCAGCAGCTTTTCAGGGGATAATTCACCCCTCCACTTT. Encoded protein: CASSFSGDNSPLHF.

Comments on this clone: No DNA is shown, since the ends of the CDR3 on it are uncertain; the CDR3 is the one TCRdb lists. The genes are TRBV6-5 and TRBJ1-3. The CDR3 totals 16 residues, both ends included. CDR1 is MNHEY, CDR2 SVGAGI, per germline. The CDR3 sequence is CASSSSGLLSGNTIYF.

The chain uses TRBV10-2 and TRBJ2-7, with TRBD2 matching 9 bases. CDR3 length equals 16 residues. V gave up 3 bases and J gave up 3 bases; unmatched junction bases: 9. CDR1 is WSHSY, CDR2 SAAADI, per germline. Here the CDR3 reads CASSDQIAGANYEQYF. CDR3 bases: TGCGCCAGCAGTGATCAGATAGCGGGGGCAAACTACGAGCAGTACTTC.

The rearrangement links TRBV13 to TRBJ1-1, with TRBD1 matching over 8 bases. The CDR3 runs to 13 residues. The ends lost 1 base at V and 8 bases at J; junction bases unmatched: 3. CDR1 and CDR2 (germline): PRHDT, FYEKMQ (reference sequence). The CDR3 region is CASSLANRGEAFF. The CDR3 DNA reads as TGTGCCAGCAGCTTAGCGAACAGGGGGGAAGCTTTCTTT. Full variable domain (missing parts from reference TRBV13 and TRBJ1-1): AAGVIQSPRHLIKEKRETATLKCYPIPRHDTVYWYQQGPGQDPQFLISFYEKMQSDKGSIPDRFSAQQFSDYHSELNMSSLELGDSALYFCASSLANRGEAFFGQGTRLTVV.

This clone was detected once. The chain employs TRBV10-3 and TRBJ1-1, with 9 bases identical to TRBD1. This CDR3 contains 15 residues. J lost 1 base, V lost 10 bases, and 10 bases had no gene match. Germline-derived CDR1 and CDR2 are ENHRY and SYGVKD. CDR3 region: CATRGDRVPNTEAFF. The CDR3 bases are TGTGCCACCCGCGGGGACAGGGTTCCGAACACTGAAGCTTTCTTT.

This chain joins TRBV3-1 (or the pseudogene TRBV3-2) and TRBJ2-5; no reliable D call. Germline V gives CDR1 LGHDT, CDR2 YNNKEL (reference sequence). The CDR3 is 13 amino acids. The V end lost 1 base, the J end lost 2 bases, and 5 bases lay between the germline ends. In DNA, the CDR3 is TGTGCCAGCAGCCAAGGGCGGCAAGAGACCCAGTACTTC. Translating gives CASSQGRQETQYF.

The chain joins TRBV24-1 to TRBJ2-1, with 13 bases identical to TRBD2. Trimming took 3 bases from V and 2 from J; bases not matched to a gene: 12. The CDR3 is 20 amino acids. Germline CDR1 reads KGHDR; CDR2 reads SFDVKD. The DNA for the CDR3 is TGTGCCACCAGTGATGCCGGACTAGCGGGGGCCCCTTCCACCTACAATGAGCAGTTCTTC. It translates to CATSDAGLAGAPSTYNEQFF.

The chain is built from TRBV19 and TRBJ1-1; maybe TRBD1 (6 bases). From germline, CDR1 is LNHDA and CDR2 SQIVND (reference sequence). The CDR3 length is 15 residues. V gave up 5 bases and J gave up 6 bases, with 19 bases separating them. Here the CDR3 reads CASSLLPGQRPEAFF. CDR3 coding DNA: TGTGCCAGTAGTCTCCTCCCGGGACAAAGGCCTGAAGCTTTCTTT.

This sequence joins TRBV5-1 and TRBJ2-7, with TRBD2 matching over 7 bases. This CDR3 comprises 16 residues. Per germline, CDR1 SGHRS and CDR2 YFSETQ. The J segment lost 0 bases and the V segment lost 0 bases, leaving 6 bases of the junction unmatched. In DNA, the CDR3 is TGCGCCAGCAGCTTGGACCTCGGGGGGAGCTCCTACGAGCAGTACTTC. This encodes CASSLDLGGSSYEQYF.

CDR3 coding DNA: TGTGCCAGTAGTTCGTCCCAGGGGTTAGGTCAGCCCCAGCATTTT. Translation gives CASSSSQGLGQPQHF. J is TRBJ1-5 and V is TRBV19; perhaps TRBD1 as D (6 bases). The CDR3 covers 15 residues. Germline CDR1 and CDR2: LNHDA and SQIVND (reference sequence). V dropped 5 bases and J dropped 6 bases, with 17 bases sitting between them.

This clone came up a few times. The CDR3 DNA follows: TGCGCCAGCAGTGAGGGGAGGAATGAGCAGTTCTTC. Encoded protein: CASSEGRNEQFF. V and J are TRBV10-1 and TRBJ2-1; weak D call: TRBD2 (6 bases). With 2 bases removed from V and 7 bases from J, the gap between germline ends came to 6 bases. Germline CDR1 and CDR2: WNHNN and SYGVQD (reference sequence). There are 12 residues in the CDR3.

The rearrangement uses TRBV30 and TRBJ1-6; no reliable D call. The CDR3 consists of 13 residues. Deletions cut 8 bases from V and 3 bases from J, with 11 bases between. The germline gives CDR1 GTSNPN, CDR2 SVGIG (reference sequence). CDR3 in amino acids: CATNRGYNSPLHF. The CDR3 DNA follows: TGTGCCACGAACCGGGGCTATAATTCACCCCTCCACTTT.

The rearrangement joins TRBV4-2 to TRBJ1-2, with 11 bases identical to TRBD1. This CDR3 comprises 16 residues. In germline, CDR1 is LGHNA, CDR2 YNFKEQ. V dropped 3 bases and J dropped 2; count of bases not matched to a gene: 5. CDR3 DNA sequence: TGTGCCAGCAGCCAGAGGGACAGGGGGTTGAACTATGGCTACACCTTC. Its translation: CASSQRDRGLNYGYTF.

This clone has only one observation. The chain couples TRBV7-9 to TRBJ1-2, with 7 bases lining up with TRBD1. CDR1 and CDR2 (germline): SEHNR, FQNEAQ (reference sequence). The CDR3 is made up of 16 amino acids. V was clipped by 8 bases and J by 1 base; unmatched bases: 13. In DNA, the CDR3 is TGTGCCAGCCCTAATCTGAGGGACAGTCTTAACTATGGCTACACCTTC. Amino acid sequence: CASPNLRDSLNYGYTF.

The chain joins TRBV5-1 to TRBJ2-5, with D tentatively TRBD2 (6 bases). Germline V CDR1 and CDR2: SGHRS, YFSETQ. V lost 4 bases and J 5 bases, leaving 15 bases between the germline ends. This CDR3 has 14 residues. CDR3 sequence: CASSPRGSGETQYF. The CDR3 coding sequence is TGCGCCAGCAGCCCCCGGGGGTCCGGGGAGACCCAGTACTTC.

This clone has more than one count but fewer than ten. The chain is built from TRBV5-1 and TRBJ2-1; tentative D call: TRBD2 (6 bases). CDR3 length: 15 amino acids. Trimming took 5 bases from V and 7 from J, leaving 19 bases between them. CDR1 SGHRS and CDR2 YFSETQ come from the germline V gene. The CDR3 loop is CASSHNTEGRNEQFF. The CDR3 bases are TGCGCCAGCAGTCACAATACGGAGGGGCGGAATGAGCAGTTCTTC.

The chain employs TRBV19 and TRBJ2-4; D may be TRBD2 (5 bases). The CDR3 covers 16 residues. V was shortened by 7 bases and J by 7 bases, with 23 bases between the two germline ends. CDR1 LNHDA and CDR2 SQIVND come from the germline V gene (reference sequence). The CDR3 loop reads CASTLGPGGQRNIQYF. CDR3 DNA: TGTGCCAGTACCCTCGGTCCGGGCGGGCAACGGAACATTCAGTACTTC.

The J gene is TRBJ1-6, the V gene TRBV2; no clear D gene. This CDR3 comprises 12 residues. The germline V gene encodes CDR1 SNHLY and CDR2 FYNNEI. Trimming removed 9 bases at V and 14 bases at J, with 17 bases between. The CDR3 region is CASRTQPQTLHF. Here the CDR3 DNA reads TGTGCCAGTCGCACACAGCCCCAAACCCTCCACTTT.

The chain combines TRBV6-6 with TRBJ1-2; 7 bases fit TRBD1. J lost 6 bases, V lost 0 bases, and 10 bases had no gene match. The CDR3 covers 16 residues. Per germline, CDR1 MNHNY and CDR2 SVGAGI (reference sequence). In DNA form, the CDR3 reads TGTGCCAGCAGTTACTCGTACGGGAGACAGGGCCATGGCTACACCTTC. Protein: CASSYSYGRQGHGYTF.